Given below is one T cell receptor (beta chain) in context. Per the study methods: Researchers report that nucleated cell counts were estimated from reference gene primer amplification. Libraries were prepared by immunoSEQ multiplex PCR; TCRdb keeps only in-frame clonotypes and omits some of them. V and J calls and clone size come straight from that table; D and trimming were deduced from the DNA. The sample holds 150,000 to 200,000 clones, about 84% seen once. The data originate from a study of blood T cell repertoires in COVID-19. Whole-study context: Researchers got acute and convalescent COVID-19 samples from the United States, Italy and Spain.

Trimming stripped 4 bases from V and 4 bases from J, with 13 bases between. This CDR3 has 14 residues. The germline CDR1 and CDR2 sequences are ENHRY and SYGVKD. This sequence was found in a person between 65 and 79 years old with COVID-19, enrolled during active disease. The chain recombines TRBV10-3 with TRBJ1-2; TRBD1 might be the D (6 bases). Sequenced sample: peripheral blood. The CDR3 sequence: CAISGSGEVYGYTF. The CDR3, as DNA: TGTGCCATCAGTGGATCAGGGGAAGTCTATGGCTACACCTTC.